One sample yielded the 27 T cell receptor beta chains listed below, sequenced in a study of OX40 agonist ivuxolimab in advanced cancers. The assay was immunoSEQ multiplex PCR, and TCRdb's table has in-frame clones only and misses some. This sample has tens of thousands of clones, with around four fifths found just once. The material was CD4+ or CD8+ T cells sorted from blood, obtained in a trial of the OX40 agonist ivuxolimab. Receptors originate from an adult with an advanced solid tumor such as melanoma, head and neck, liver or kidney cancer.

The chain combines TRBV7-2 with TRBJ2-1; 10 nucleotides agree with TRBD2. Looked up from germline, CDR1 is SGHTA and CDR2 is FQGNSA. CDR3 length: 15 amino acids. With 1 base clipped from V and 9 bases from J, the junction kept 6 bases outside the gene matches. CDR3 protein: CASSLEAGGPLEQFF. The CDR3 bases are TGTGCCAGCAGCTTAGAAGCGGGGGGGCCACTTGAGCAGTTCTTC. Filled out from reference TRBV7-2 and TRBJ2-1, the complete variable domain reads GAGVSQSPSNKVTEKGKDVELRCDPISGHTALYWYRQSLGQGLEFLIYFQGNSAPDKSGLPSDRFSAERTGGSVSTLTIQRTQQEDSAVYLCASSLEAGGPLEQFFGPGTRLTVL.

The CDR3 region has the DNA TGCGCCAGCGGGAGCGGGGCCCTCACTCCCGGGGAGACCCAGTACTTC. Protein: CASGSGALTPGETQYF. The rearrangement joins TRBV5-1 to TRBJ2-5, with 7 positions matching TRBD2. V shed 7 bases and J 5 bases; nucleotides not matched to a gene: 17. The length of the CDR3 is 16 residues. Germline CDR1 and CDR2: SGHRS and YFSETQ.

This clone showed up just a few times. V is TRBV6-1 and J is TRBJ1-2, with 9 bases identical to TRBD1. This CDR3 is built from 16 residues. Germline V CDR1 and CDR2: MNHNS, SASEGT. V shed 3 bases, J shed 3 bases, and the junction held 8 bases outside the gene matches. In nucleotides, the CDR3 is TGTGCCAGCAGTGACCCAAACAGGGGGCTGGACTATGGCTACACCTTC. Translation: CASSDPNRGLDYGYTF.

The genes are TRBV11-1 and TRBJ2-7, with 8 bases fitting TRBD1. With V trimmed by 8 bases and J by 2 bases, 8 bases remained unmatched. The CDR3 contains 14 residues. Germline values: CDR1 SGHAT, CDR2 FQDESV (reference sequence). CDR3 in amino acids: CASERDRGAYEQYF. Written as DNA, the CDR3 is TGTGCCAGCGAAAGAGACAGGGGAGCCTACGAGCAGTACTTC. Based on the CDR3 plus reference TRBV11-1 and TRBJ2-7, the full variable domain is EAEVAQSPRYKITEKSQAVAFWCDPISGHATLYWYRQILGQGPELLVQFQDESVVDDSQLPKDRFSAERLKGVDSTLKIQPAELGDSAMYLCASERDRGAYEQYFGPGTRLTVT.

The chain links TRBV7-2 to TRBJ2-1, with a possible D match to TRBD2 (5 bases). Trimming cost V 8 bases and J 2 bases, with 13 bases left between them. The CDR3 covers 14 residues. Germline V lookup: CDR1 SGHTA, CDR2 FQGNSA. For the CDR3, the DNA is TGTGCCAGCCTGCCGGAGGTTACCTACAATGAGCAGTTCTTC. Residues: CASLPEVTYNEQFF. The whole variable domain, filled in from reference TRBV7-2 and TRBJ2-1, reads GAGVSQSPSNKVTEKGKDVELRCDPISGHTALYWYRQSLGQGLEFLIYFQGNSAPDKSGLPSDRFSAERTGGSVSTLTIQRTQQEDSAVYLCASLPEVTYNEQFFGPGTRLTVL.

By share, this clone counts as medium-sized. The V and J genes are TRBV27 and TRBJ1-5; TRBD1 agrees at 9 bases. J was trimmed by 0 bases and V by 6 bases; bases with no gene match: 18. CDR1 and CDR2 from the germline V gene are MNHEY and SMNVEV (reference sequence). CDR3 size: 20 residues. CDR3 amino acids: CASSLPCNRGHRYSNQPQHF. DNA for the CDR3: TGTGCCAGCAGCCTACCATGTAACAGGGGGCATAGGTATAGCAATCAGCCCCAGCATTTT.

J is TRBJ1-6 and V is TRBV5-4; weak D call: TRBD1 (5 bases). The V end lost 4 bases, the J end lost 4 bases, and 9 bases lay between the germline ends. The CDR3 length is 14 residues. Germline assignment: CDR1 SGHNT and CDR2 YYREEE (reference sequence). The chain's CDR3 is CASSITGYNSPLHF. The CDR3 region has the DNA TGTGCCAGCAGCATAACAGGTTATAATTCACCCCTCCACTTT.

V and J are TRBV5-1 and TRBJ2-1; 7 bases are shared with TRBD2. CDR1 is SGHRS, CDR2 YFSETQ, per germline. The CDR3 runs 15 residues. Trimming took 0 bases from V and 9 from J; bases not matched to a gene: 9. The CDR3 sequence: CASSLVSGGGGEQFF. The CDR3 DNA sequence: TGCGCCAGCAGCTTGGTCTCGGGGGGAGGCGGTGAGCAGTTCTTC.

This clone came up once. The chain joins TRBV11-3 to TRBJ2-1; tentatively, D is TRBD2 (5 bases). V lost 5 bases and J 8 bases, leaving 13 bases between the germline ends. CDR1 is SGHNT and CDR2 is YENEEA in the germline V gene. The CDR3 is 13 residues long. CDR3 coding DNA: TGTGCCAGCAGCCCCAGGAGGCTAGATGAGCAGTTCTTC. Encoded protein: CASSPRRLDEQFF.

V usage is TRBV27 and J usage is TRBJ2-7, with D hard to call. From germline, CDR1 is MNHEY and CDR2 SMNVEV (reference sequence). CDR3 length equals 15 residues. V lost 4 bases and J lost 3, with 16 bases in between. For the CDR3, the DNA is TGTGCCAGCAGTTCCCCCCTCAGGCACTTCTACGAGCAGTACTTC. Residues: CASSSPLRHFYEQYF.

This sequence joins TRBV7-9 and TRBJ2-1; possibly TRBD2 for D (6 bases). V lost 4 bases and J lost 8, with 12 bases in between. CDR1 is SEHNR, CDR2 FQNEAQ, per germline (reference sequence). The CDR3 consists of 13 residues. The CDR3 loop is CASSSGASDEQFF. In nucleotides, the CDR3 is TGTGCCAGCAGCTCCGGGGCTAGCGATGAGCAGTTCTTC.

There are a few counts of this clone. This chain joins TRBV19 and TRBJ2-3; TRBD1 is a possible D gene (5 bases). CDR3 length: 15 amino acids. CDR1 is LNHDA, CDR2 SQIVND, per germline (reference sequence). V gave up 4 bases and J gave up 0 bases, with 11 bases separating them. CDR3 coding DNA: TGTGCCAGTAGTACCGGACAAGCTAGCACAGATACGCAGTATTTT. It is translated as CASSTGQASTDTQYF.

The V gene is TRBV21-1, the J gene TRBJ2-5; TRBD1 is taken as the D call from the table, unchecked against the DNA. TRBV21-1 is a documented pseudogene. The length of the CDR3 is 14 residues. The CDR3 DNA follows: TGTGCCAGGGACAGGGGAGAGGTCCAAGAGACCCAGTACTTC. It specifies CARDRGEVQETQYF.

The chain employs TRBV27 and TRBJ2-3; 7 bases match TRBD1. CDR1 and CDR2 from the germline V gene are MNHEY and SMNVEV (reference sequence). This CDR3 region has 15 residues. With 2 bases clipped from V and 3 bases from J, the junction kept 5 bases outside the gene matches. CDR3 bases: TGTGCCAGCAGTTTAATGGGACAGAAAACAGATACGCAGTATTTT. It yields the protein CASSLMGQKTDTQYF.

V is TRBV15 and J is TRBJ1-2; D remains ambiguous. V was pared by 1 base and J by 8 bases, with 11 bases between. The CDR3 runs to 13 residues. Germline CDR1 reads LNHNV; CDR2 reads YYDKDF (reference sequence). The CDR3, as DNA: TGTGCCACCAGCAGAGGATTAGTACGCGGCTACACCTTC. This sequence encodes CATSRGLVRGYTF.

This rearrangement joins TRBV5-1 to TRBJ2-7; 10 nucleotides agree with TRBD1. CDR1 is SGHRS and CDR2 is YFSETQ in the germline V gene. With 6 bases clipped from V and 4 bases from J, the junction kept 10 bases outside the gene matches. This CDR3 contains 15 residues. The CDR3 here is CASNYRDRGSYEQYF. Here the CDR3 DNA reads TGCGCCAGCAACTACCGGGACAGGGGATCTTACGAGCAGTACTTC.

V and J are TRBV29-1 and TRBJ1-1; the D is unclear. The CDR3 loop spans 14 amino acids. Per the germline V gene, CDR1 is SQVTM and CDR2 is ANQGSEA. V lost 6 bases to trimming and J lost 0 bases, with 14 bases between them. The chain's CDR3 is CSVQRNAVNTEAFF. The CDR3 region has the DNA TGCAGCGTACAACGCAACGCTGTGAACACTGAAGCTTTCTTT.

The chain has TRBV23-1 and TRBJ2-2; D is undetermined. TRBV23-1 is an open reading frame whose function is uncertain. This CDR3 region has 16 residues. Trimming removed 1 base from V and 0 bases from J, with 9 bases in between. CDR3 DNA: TGCGCCAGCAGTCAATTTAGACGGGCGAACACCGGGGAGCTGTTTTTT. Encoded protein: CASSQFRRANTGELFF.

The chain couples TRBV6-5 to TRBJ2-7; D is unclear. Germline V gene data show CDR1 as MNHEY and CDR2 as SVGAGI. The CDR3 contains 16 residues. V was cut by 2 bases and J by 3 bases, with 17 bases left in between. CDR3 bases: TGTGCCAGCAGTTACGCCGCGCGACCGGAGTACTACGAGCAGTACTTC. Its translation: CASSYAARPEYYEQYF.

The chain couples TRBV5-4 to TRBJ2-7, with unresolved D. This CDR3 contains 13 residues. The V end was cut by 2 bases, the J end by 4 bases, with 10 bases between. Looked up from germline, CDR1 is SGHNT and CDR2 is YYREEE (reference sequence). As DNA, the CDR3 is TGTGCCAGCAGCTTCCCCGACACGTACGAGCAGTACTTC. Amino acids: CASSFPDTYEQYF. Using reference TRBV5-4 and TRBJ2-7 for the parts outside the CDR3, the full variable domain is ETGVTQSPTHLIKTRGQQVTLRCSSQSGHNTVSWYQQALGQGPQFIFQYYREEENGRGNFPPRFSGLQFPNYSSELNVNALELDDSALYLCASSFPDTYEQYFGPGTRLTVT.

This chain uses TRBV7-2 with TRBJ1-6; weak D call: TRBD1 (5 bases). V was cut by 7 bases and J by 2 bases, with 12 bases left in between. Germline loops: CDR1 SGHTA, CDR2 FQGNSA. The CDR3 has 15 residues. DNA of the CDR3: TGTGCCAGCAACTCAGAAGGGGCCTATAATTCACCCCTCCACTTT. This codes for CASNSEGAYNSPLHF.

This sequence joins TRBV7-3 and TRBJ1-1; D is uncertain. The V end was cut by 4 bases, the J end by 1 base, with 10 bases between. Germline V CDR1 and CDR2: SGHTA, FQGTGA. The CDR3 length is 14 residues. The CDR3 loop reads CASSSSARNTEAFF. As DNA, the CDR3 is TGTGCCAGCAGCTCCAGCGCTCGGAACACTGAAGCTTTCTTT. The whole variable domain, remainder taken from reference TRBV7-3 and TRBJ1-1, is GAGVSQTPSNKVTEKGKYVELRCDPISGHTALYWYRQSLGQGPEFLIYFQGTGAADDSGLPNDRFFAVRPEGSVSTLKIQRTERGDSAVYLCASSSSARNTEAFFGQGTRLTVV.

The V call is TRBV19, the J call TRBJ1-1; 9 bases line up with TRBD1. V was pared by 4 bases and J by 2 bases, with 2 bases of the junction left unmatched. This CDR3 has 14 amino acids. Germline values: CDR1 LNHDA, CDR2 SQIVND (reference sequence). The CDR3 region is CASSRTGANTEAFF. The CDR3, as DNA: TGTGCCAGTAGTAGGACAGGGGCCAACACTGAAGCTTTCTTT.

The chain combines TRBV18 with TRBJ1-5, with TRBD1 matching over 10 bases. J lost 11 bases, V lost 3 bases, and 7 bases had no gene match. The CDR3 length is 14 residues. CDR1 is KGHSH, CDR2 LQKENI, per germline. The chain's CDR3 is CASSPDRGRGSQHF. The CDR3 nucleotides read TGTGCCAGCTCACCTGACAGGGGGCGCGGGTCCCAGCATTTT.

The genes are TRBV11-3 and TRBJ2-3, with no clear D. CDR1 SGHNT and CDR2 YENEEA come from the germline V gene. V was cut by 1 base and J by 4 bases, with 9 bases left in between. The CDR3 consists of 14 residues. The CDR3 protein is CASSLGRSSDTQYF. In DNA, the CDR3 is TGTGCCAGCAGCTTAGGTAGATCTTCAGATACGCAGTATTTT.

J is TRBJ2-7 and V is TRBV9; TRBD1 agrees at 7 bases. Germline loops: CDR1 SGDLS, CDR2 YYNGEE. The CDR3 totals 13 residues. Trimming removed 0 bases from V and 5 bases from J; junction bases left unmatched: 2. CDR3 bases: TGTGCCAGCAGCGTAGAGGACAGGCACGAGCAGTACTTC. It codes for CASSVEDRHEQYF.

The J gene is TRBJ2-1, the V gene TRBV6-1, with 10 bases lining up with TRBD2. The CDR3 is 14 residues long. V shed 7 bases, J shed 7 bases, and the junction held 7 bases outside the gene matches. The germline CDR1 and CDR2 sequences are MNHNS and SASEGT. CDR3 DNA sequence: TGTGCCAGCACCGGGACTAGCGTCACAAATGAGCAGTTCTTC. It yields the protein CASTGTSVTNEQFF.